The clone carrying this TCR beta chain was seen a few times. PCR involved 60 Vbeta and 13 Jbeta primers. Generated by immunoSEQ multiplex PCR, the TCRdb table keeps only in-frame clones and is missing some. The sample consists of approximately 170,000 clones, roughly 79% of them appearing once. These data are taken from a study of cytomegalovirus exposure and HLA in healthy donors. The clonotype originates from a man younger than 30 in good health and CMV-seropositive. Sample: PBMCs.

In DNA, the CDR3 is TGTGCCAGCAGCGTAGTAGCCAGGGGGTCCGGGGAGCTGTTTTTT. Translating it yields CASSVVARGSGELFF. The rearrangement joins TRBV9 to TRBJ2-2; 7 bases agree with TRBD1. The germline V gene encodes CDR1 SGDLS and CDR2 YYNGEE. There are 15 residues in the CDR3. Unmatched junction bases numbered 5, after V lost 0 bases and J lost 6 bases.